This TCR beta chain was found in a study of cytomegalovirus exposure and HLA in healthy donors. Here immunoSEQ multiplex PCR was the method, and the copy in TCRdb shows in-frame clones only, minus some. Of 100,000 or so clones in the sample, roughly 87% were seen once. This CDR3 comprises 16 residues. The germline V gene has CDR1 MGHDK and CDR2 SYGVNS. The V and J ends lost 6 bases and 1 base, in that order; junction bases with no gene match: 9. Sequenced: PBMCs. This receptor was obtained from a man aged 18 to 29 in good health and CMV-seropositive. The chain recombines TRBV25-1 with TRBJ1-1; 9 nucleotides align to TRBD1. CDR3 coding DNA: TGTGCCAGCAGGGGATTACCGGGACAGGGGAACACTGAAGCTTTCTTT. It yields the protein CASRGLPGQGNTEAFF.